This TCR beta chain was documented in a study of cytotoxic CD8 clonotypes in ibrutinib-treated CLL. General study findings and limits: Timing of sampling differed between sustained-remission and progressing patients. Under treatment, the uncommon public clonotypes either contracted or remained stable. Baseline levels were approached again at progression, after clonality had risen at ibrutinib response.

Notes on this clone: The antigen remains unidentified.

The data were produced by immunoSEQ multiplex PCR, yet TCRdb's version contains in-frame clones alone and is incomplete. Of hundreds of thousands of clones in the sample, just under 80% were seen once. CDR3 length equals 15 residues. Germline CDR1 and CDR2: ENHRY and SYGVKD. V lost 5 bases, J lost 1 base, and 6 bases stayed unmatched. The origin of this receptor is a human donor with chronic lymphocytic leukemia. This sample comprised PBMCs, obtained before ibrutinib treatment. This chain joins TRBV10-3 and TRBJ2-3, with 7 bases identical to TRBD1. This chain's CDR3 is CAISTSGQRTDTQYF. The CDR3 DNA reads TGTGCCATCAGTACCTCGGGACAGCGCACAGATACGCAGTATTTT.